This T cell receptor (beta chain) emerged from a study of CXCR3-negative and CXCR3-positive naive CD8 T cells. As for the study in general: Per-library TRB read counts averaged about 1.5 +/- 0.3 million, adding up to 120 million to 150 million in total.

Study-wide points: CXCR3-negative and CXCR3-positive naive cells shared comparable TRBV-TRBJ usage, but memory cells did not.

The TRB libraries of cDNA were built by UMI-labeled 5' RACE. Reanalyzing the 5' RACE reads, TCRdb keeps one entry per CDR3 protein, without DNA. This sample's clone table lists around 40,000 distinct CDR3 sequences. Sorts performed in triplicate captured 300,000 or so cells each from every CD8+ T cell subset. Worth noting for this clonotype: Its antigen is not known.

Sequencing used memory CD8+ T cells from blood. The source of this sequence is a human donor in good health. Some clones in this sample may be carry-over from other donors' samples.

CDR3 protein: CSVGRGGNEQFF. The chain has TRBV29-1 and TRBJ2-1; without DNA, the TCRdb call of TRBD2 cannot be checked. In germline, CDR1 is SQVTM, CDR2 ANQGSEA. The CDR3 runs 12 residues.